The entry below gives a single T cell receptor beta chain sequence along with its context. Its antigen is unknown. The germline gives CDR1 KGHDR, CDR2 SFDVKD. The CDR3 is made up of 13 amino acids. V was clipped by 6 bases and J by 4 bases, with 12 bases between them. Some clones are missing from TCRdb's copy, which holds only in-frame ones; the method was immunoSEQ multiplex PCR. The table includes roughly 200,000 clones, about 94% detected once. The data stem from a study of T cell responses to AZD1222 COVID-19 vaccine. Findings and limits, study-wide: Repertoires were obtained solely post-peak T cell response. The donor cohort was predominantly white British with a female majority, and clonal diversity may have been underestimated. Among AZD1222 vaccinees, only five to seven were seropositive at baseline.

This sequence was found in an adult who received the MenACWY meningococcal vaccine as a control. Source: peripheral blood, taken 28 days after the second dose of the MenACWY control vaccine. V usage is TRBV24-1 and J usage is TRBJ2-7; perhaps TRBD2 as D (6 bases). The CDR3 coding sequence is TGTGCCACCAGTCCGGGAGTTGGATACGAGCAGTACTTC. Amino acid sequence: CATSPGVGYEQYF.